This T cell receptor (beta chain) was identified during a study of blood T cell repertoires in COVID-19. The CDR3 sequence is 17 residues long. The ends lost 7 bases at V and 2 bases at J; junction bases unmatched: 10. Per germline, CDR1 SGHTA and CDR2 FQGNSA. Data came from immunoSEQ multiplex PCR; TCRdb stores just in-frame clones and leaves some out. The sample has 250,000 or so clones; 83% are singletons. Cohort placement rested on clinical history that participants reported themselves. Exposed enrollees encountered a COVID-19 case at some point within 2 weeks before study entry. This clonotype was sampled from a woman between 40 and 50 years old who had been exposed to COVID-19. This chain uses TRBV7-2 with TRBJ2-2; 10 nucleotides agree with TRBD2. Sequencing was carried out using PBMCs or T cells enriched from blood (not recorded which). CDR3 DNA sequence: TGTGCCAGCACCCCCCGCTGGACTAGCGGTAACACCGGGGAGCTGTTTTTT. This encodes CASTPRWTSGNTGELFF.